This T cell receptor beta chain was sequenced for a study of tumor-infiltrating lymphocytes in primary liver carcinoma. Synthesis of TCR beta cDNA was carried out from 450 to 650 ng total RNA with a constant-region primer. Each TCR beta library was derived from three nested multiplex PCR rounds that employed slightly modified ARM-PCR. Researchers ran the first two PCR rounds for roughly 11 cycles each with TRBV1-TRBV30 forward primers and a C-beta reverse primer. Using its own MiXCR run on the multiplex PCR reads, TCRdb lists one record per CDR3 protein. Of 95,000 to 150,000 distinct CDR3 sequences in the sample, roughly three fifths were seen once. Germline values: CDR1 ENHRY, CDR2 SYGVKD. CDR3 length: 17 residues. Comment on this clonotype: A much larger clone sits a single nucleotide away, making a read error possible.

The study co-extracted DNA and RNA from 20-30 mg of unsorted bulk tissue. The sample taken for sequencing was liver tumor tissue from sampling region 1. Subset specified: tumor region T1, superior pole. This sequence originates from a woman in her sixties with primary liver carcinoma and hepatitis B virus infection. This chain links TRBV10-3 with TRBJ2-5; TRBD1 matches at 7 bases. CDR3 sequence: CAISVRFRGQEQEAQYF. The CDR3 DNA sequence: TGTGCCATCAGTGTGAGGTTCCGTGGACAGGAACAAGAGGCCCAGTACTTC.